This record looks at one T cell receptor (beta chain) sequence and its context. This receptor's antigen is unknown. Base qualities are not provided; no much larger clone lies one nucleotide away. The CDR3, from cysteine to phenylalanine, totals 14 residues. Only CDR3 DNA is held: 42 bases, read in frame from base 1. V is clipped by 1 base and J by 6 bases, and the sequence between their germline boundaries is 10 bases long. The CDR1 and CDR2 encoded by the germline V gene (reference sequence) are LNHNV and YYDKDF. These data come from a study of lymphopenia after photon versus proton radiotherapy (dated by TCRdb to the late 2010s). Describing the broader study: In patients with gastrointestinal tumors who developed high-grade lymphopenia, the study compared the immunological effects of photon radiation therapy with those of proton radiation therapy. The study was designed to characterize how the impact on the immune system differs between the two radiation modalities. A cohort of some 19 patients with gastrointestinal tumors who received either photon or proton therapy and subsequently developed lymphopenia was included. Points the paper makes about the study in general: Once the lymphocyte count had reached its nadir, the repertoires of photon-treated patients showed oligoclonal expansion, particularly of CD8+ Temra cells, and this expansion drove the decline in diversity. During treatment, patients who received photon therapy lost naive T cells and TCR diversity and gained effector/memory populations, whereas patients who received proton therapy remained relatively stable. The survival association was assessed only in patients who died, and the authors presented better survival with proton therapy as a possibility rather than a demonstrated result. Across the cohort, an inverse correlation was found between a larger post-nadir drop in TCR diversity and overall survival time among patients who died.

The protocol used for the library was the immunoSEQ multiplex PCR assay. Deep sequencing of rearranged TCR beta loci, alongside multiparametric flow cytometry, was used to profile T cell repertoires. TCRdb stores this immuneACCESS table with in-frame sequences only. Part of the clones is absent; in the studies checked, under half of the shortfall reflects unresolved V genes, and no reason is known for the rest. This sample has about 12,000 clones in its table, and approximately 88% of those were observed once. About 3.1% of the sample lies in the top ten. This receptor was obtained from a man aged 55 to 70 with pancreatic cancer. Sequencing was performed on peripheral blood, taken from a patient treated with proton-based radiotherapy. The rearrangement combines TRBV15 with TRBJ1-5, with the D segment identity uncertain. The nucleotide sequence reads TGTGCCACCAGCAGAGCTTCAGTGAGTCAGCCCCAGCATTTT. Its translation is CATSRASVSQPQHF.